This T cell receptor (beta chain) was identified in a study of shared clonotypes between healthy human individuals. Naive CD8 cells lacked CD45RO, underwent positive selection for CCR7 and left out terminally differentiated effector memory CD45RA+ cells. All donors were Caucasian adults living in Nashville, Tennessee. A note on this clone: Its antigen is unidentified.

CDR1 is LNHDA and CDR2 is SQIVND in the germline V gene (reference sequence). The CDR3 spans 13 residues. The V and J ends lost 7 bases and 4 bases respectively, with 13 bases between them. Repertoires were generated with immunoSEQ multiplex PCR, while TCRdb's copy carries only in-frame clones and drops some. The sample yields around 550,000 clones, approximately 96% seen once. Whole-study results and caveats: Naive CD4 clonotype sharing across a few donors was around 5.5%. Naive subsets generally had larger estimated richness than memory subsets.

Sequenced material: naive CD8+ T cells sorted from blood. V gene TRBV19 combines with J gene TRBJ1-1; D perhaps matches TRBD1 (6 bases). The clonotype was recovered from a woman aged 25 to 39 in good health. The CDR3, as DNA: TGTGCCAGTACCATAGGGGGGACCACTGAAGCTTTCTTT. Translating gives CASTIGGTTEAFF.